This TCR beta chain emerged from a study of cytomegalovirus exposure and HLA in healthy donors. The CDR3 has 15 amino acids. Trimming removed 8 bases from V and 2 bases from J, with 18 bases in between. The germline V gene encodes CDR1 MGHDK and CDR2 SYGVNS. Study observations and caveats: The authors listed roughly 150 TCR beta chains as cytomegalovirus-associated.

PCR was performed using 60 Vbeta and 13 Jbeta primers. Libraries were prepared by immunoSEQ multiplex PCR; TCRdb keeps only in-frame clonotypes and omits some of them. The sample carries more than 150,000 clones, 84% recorded once. Comment on this clone: Its antigen is not identified.

This clonotype was obtained from a boy under 18 in good health and CMV-seronegative. The rearrangement joins TRBV25-1 to TRBJ1-2; D remains unclear. Sequenced material: PBMCs. The CDR3 here is CASPEELTVNYGYTF. The CDR3, as DNA: TGTGCCAGCCCTGAGGAGCTGACGGTAAACTATGGCTACACCTTC.